This T cell receptor (beta chain) was obtained from a study of blood T cell repertoires in COVID-19. Study at large: The United States, Italy and Spain provided the acute and convalescent COVID-19 samples.

The study assigned cohorts using participant-reported clinical history. Per the authors' pipeline: Estimation of nucleated cell counts relied on the amplification of reference gene primers. Produced via immunoSEQ multiplex PCR; TCRdb's table is partial and in-frame only. D and trimming come from the DNA, and the V and J calls and clone size come from that table. Here the sample spans 250,000 to 300,000 clones, roughly 80% being singletons. This receptor was taken from a man aged 30 to 45 with acute COVID-19. The sample was PBMCs or T cells enriched from blood (not recorded which).

CDR3 nucleotides: TGTGCCAGCAGCTTTCAGGGGCGAGCCCCCCCCCTCCACTTT. Amino acids: CASSFQGRAPPLHF. This rearrangement joins TRBV7-9 to TRBJ1-6; possible D gene TRBD1, 6 bases. Germline values: CDR1 SEHNR, CDR2 FQNEAQ (reference sequence). This CDR3 contains 14 residues. Between the trimmed V and J ends, which lost 3 bases and 13 bases, there was a span of 16 bases.